The present T cell receptor (beta chain) was sequenced within a study of blood T cells in healthy people across ages. Combining a sample-barcoded 5' primer with a J-beta primer mix, a second PCR ran for roughly 7 to 12 cycles. MiXCR, applied by TCRdb to the 5' RACE reads, yields one record per CDR3 protein. Of about 1.4 million distinct CDR3 sequences listed, approximately 59% are singletons. V shed 5 bases, J shed 7 bases, and the junction held 5 bases outside the gene matches. The CDR3 spans 12 residues. CDR1 and CDR2 (germline): DFQATT, SNEGSKA (reference sequence). This clonotype was counted a few times.

The specimen was blood. This clonotype originated in a man aged 18-30 years in good health. The V call is TRBV20-1, the J call TRBJ2-1; 7 positions agree with TRBD1. The CDR3 bases are TGCAGTGCTGCCGGGACAGAGAATGAGCAGTTCTTC. Its protein is CSAAGTENEQFF.